One sample yielded the 31 T cell receptor beta chains listed below, sequenced in a study of early T cells in non-severe SARS-CoV-2 infection. Via MiXCR, TCRdb re-called the 5' RACE reads, giving one row per CDR3 protein. The sample records tens of thousands of distinct CDR3 sequences, 16% being singletons. The sample here was whole blood, taken at baseline. The origin of the receptors is an adult who was a healthcare worker with PCR-confirmed SARS-CoV-2 infection or an uninfected control (not recorded which).

This clonotype was counted between two and nine times. The chain carries TRBV7-9 and TRBJ2-4, with 7 positions matching TRBD2. The J segment lost 8 bases and the V segment lost 1 base, leaving 11 bases of the junction unmatched. The CDR3 is made up of 16 amino acids. Germline values: CDR1 SEHNR, CDR2 FQNEAQ (reference sequence). The CDR3 DNA follows: TGTGCCAGCAGCTTAGGACGACTGGAGCGGGGTCACATTCAGTACTTC. Amino acids: CASSLGRLERGHIQYF.

Details on this clonotype: This could be a read error, since a much larger clone is one nucleotide away. The rearrangement uses TRBV12-3 or TRBV12-4 and TRBJ1-2, with a weak D call TRBD1 (6 bases). The CDR3 length is 15 residues. The CDR3 DNA is TGTGCCAGCACACCGGGACACCCGACTAACTGTGGCTACACCTTC. It codes for CASTPGHPTNCGYTF.

This chain connects TRBV20-1 to TRBJ2-3; D is unclear. Germline lookup yields CDR1 DFQATT and CDR2 SNEGSKA (reference sequence). The CDR3 sequence is 14 residues long. Trimming took 1 base from V and 1 from J, leaving 9 bases between them. The DNA for the CDR3 is TGCAGTGCTAGAGTGGGCGGACGCACAGATACGCAGTATTTT. Its translation is CSARVGGRTDTQYF.

This clonotype was recorded at least ten times. V and J are TRBV24-1 and TRBJ2-5; perhaps TRBD2 as D (6 bases). Deletions cut 5 bases from V and 2 bases from J, with 14 bases between. CDR1 KGHDR and CDR2 SFDVKD come from the germline V gene. This CDR3 contains 15 residues. The CDR3 loop reads CATSATGTLQETQYF. As DNA, the CDR3 is TGTGCCACCAGTGCCACGGGGACTCTTCAAGAGACCCAGTACTTC.

V and J are TRBV19 and TRBJ2-1; the D call may be TRBD1 or TRBD2 (5 bases each). The germline CDR1 and CDR2 sequences are LNHDA and SQIVND (reference sequence). The germline V and J ends were trimmed by 4 bases and 12 bases, with 22 bases remaining between them. The CDR3 runs to 15 residues. The CDR3 here is CASSRSGEGRGGQFF. The CDR3 DNA sequence: TGTGCCAGTAGTAGGAGTGGAGAGGGACGCGGCGGGCAGTTCTTC.

The chain has TRBV6-5 and TRBJ2-7; weak D call: TRBD2 (6 bases). V lost 6 bases and J lost 2, with 17 bases in between. The CDR3 is 15 amino acids. Germline V gives CDR1 MNHEY, CDR2 SVGAGI. CDR3 sequence: CASSPSLGGAYEQYF. The DNA of the CDR3 is TGTGCCAGCAGCCCATCTCTGGGGGGAGCCTACGAGCAGTACTTC.

The V gene is TRBV6-1, the J gene TRBJ1-5, with TRBD1 matching 8 bases. The V gene end was trimmed by 4 bases and the J gene end by 3 bases; junction bases not matched to a gene: 5. The CDR3 loop spans 15 amino acids. Germline CDR1 is MNHNS and CDR2 is SASEGT. In DNA, the CDR3 is TGTGCCAGCAGTGCCCGGGACAGGATCAATCAGCCCCAGCATTTT. Encoded protein: CASSARDRINQPQHF.

The V call is TRBV13, the J call TRBJ2-2; the D gene is possibly TRBD2 (6 bases). With 7 bases removed from V and 5 bases from J, the gap between germline ends came to 23 bases. The germline V gene has CDR1 PRHDT and CDR2 FYEKMQ (reference sequence). This CDR3 is built from 17 residues. CDR3 coding DNA: TGTGCCAGCATCCAAGCAACCGGGAGTCGGGATACCGGGGAGCTGTTTTTT. This sequence encodes CASIQATGSRDTGELFF. Using reference TRBV13 and TRBJ2-2 for the parts outside the CDR3, the full variable domain is AAGVIQSPRHLIKEKRETATLKCYPIPRHDTVYWYQQGPGQDPQFLISFYEKMQSDKGSIPDRFSAQQFSDYHSELNMSSLELGDSALYFCASIQATGSRDTGELFFGEGSRLTVL.

This clonotype was counted many times. This chain links TRBV11-3 with TRBJ2-1; no firm D call. Trimming took 2 bases from V and 5 from J, leaving 7 bases between them. CDR1 is SGHNT and CDR2 is YENEEA in the germline V gene. The CDR3 totals 13 residues. The CDR3 protein is CASSLSSNNEQFF. As DNA, the CDR3 is TGTGCCAGCAGCTTATCCAGCAACAATGAGCAGTTCTTC.

This clonotype turned up a few times. This chain uses TRBV6-2 or TRBV6-3 with TRBJ1-2; no clear D gene. The CDR3 is made up of 13 amino acids. Per the germline V gene, CDR1 is MNHEY and CDR2 is SVGEGT. The V and J ends lost 6 bases and 8 bases respectively, with 16 bases between them. The CDR3 loop reads CASRARPATGYTF. The DNA for the CDR3 is TGTGCCAGCAGAGCTAGGCCCGCAACGGGCTACACCTTC.

This clonotype was counted a few times. The genes are TRBV9 and TRBJ2-3; D is undetermined. The V end was cut by 2 bases, the J end by 2 bases, with 12 bases between. CDR3 length: 15 residues. Germline loops: CDR1 SGDLS, CDR2 YYNGEE. CDR3 sequence (DNA): TGTGCCAGCAGCGTCTCCATCGGAAACACAGATACGCAGTATTTT. Residues: CASSVSIGNTDTQYF.

In this sample, this clonotype turned up a few times. The chain combines TRBV28 with TRBJ2-1; D remains unclear. The CDR3 is 15 residues long. Trimming removed 6 bases from V and 9 bases from J, with 21 bases in between. CDR1 and CDR2 (germline): MDHEN, SYDVKM. As DNA, the CDR3 is TGTGCCAGCAGCTCTAGTTTACGGTACCAAAGTGAGCAGTTCTTC. It translates to CASSSSLRYQSEQFF.

There are a few counts of this clonotype. This sequence joins TRBV4-1 and TRBJ2-7; a weak D match, TRBD2 (6 bases). The V end was cut by 4 bases, the J end by 0 bases, with 22 bases between. CDR1 MGHRA and CDR2 YSYEKL come from the germline V gene. The CDR3 totals 18 residues. The CDR3 nucleotides are TGCGCCAGCAGCCCGGGAGCTGGTAGGCGTAATAGCTCCTACGAGCAGTACTTC. Its translation is CASSPGAGRRNSSYEQYF.

The J gene is TRBJ1-4, the V gene TRBV30; a weak D match, TRBD1 (5 bases). The V gene's germline CDR1 is GTSNPN and CDR2 SVGIG (reference sequence). Trimming took 4 bases from V and 5 from J, leaving 17 bases between them. CDR3 length: 15 residues. DNA of the CDR3: TGTGCCTGGAACGGCCAGACAGCACAAAATGAAAAACTGTTTTTT. This sequence encodes CAWNGQTAQNEKLFF.

The table lists this clonotype with a few counts. The J gene is TRBJ2-2, the V gene TRBV21-1; the table names TRBD2, a call not compared with the DNA. TRBV21-1 is annotated as a pseudogene. This CDR3 has 14 residues. CDR3 nucleotides: TGTGCCAGCAGCACACAAAGAGGGATTGGGGAGCTGTTTTTT. This translates into CASSTQRGIGELFF.

In the case of this clonotype: At one of its ends the junction is not consistent with the germline gene, which may arise from a read error. V and J are TRBV7-9 and TRBJ2-7, with 13 bases fitting TRBD2. CDR3 length equals 12 residues. CDR1 SEHNR and CDR2 FQNEAQ come from the germline V gene (reference sequence). CDR3 sequence reads: CASSPGLAGATF. As DNA, the CDR3 is TGTGCCAGCAGCCCAGGACTAGCGGGAGCCACTTTC.

This chain joins TRBV2 and TRBJ2-7; D is undetermined. CDR1 and CDR2 (germline): SNHLY, FYNNEI. CDR3 length: 12 residues. Trimming left V 6 bases short and J 3 bases short, with 9 bases between. The CDR3, as DNA: TGTGCCAGCAGCTCGGCGGACTACGAGCAGTACTTC. Protein sequence: CASSSADYEQYF.

This chain links TRBV28 with TRBJ2-3; D is unresolved. V gave up 3 bases and J gave up 6 bases, with 7 bases separating them. CDR1 and CDR2 (germline): MDHEN, SYDVKM. The CDR3 covers 12 residues. The CDR3 reads CASSLFGDTQYF. For the CDR3, the DNA is TGTGCCAGCAGTTTGTTCGGGGATACGCAGTATTTT.

The table lists this clonotype with a few counts. This chain joins TRBV19 and TRBJ2-7, with 8 bases matching TRBD1. CDR3 length: 13 amino acids. V lost 7 bases and J lost 4; bases outside the gene matches: 6. Germline-derived CDR1 and CDR2 are LNHDA and SQIVND (reference sequence). The CDR3 DNA is TGTGCCAGTACCCCAGGGGGCGAATACGAGCAGTACTTC. Protein product: CASTPGGEYEQYF. The full variable domain, completed using reference TRBV19 and TRBJ2-7, is DGGITQSPKYLFRKEGQNVTLSCEQNLNHDAMYWYRQDPGQGLRLIYYSQIVNDFQKGDIAEGYSVSREKKESFPLTVTSAQKNPTAFYLCASTPGGEYEQYFGPGTRLTVT.

The chain has TRBV20-1 and TRBJ2-3; possibly TRBD2 for D (5 bases). This CDR3 has 10 residues. Trimming took 3 bases from V and 10 from J, leaving 8 bases between them. The germline V gene encodes CDR1 DFQATT and CDR2 SNEGSKA (reference sequence). The CDR3 sequence is CSARLDSQYF. In DNA, the CDR3 is TGCAGTGCTAGGTTGGACTCGCAGTATTTT.

This chain links TRBV19 with TRBJ2-1; D perhaps matches TRBD2 (6 bases). CDR3 length equals 16 residues. Trimming removed 4 bases from V and 2 bases from J, with 15 bases in between. Germline CDR1 LNHDA, CDR2 SQIVND (reference sequence). The CDR3 nucleotides are TGTGCCAGTAGTAGATCCGGGACTCAAGCCTACAATGAGCAGTTCTTC. As protein: CASSRSGTQAYNEQFF. Based on the CDR3 plus reference TRBV19 and TRBJ2-1, the full variable domain is DGGITQSPKYLFRKEGQNVTLSCEQNLNHDAMYWYRQDPGQGLRLIYYSQIVNDFQKGDIAEGYSVSREKKESFPLTVTSAQKNPTAFYLCASSRSGTQAYNEQFFGPGTRLTVL.

In its sample, this clonotype was seen many times. This chain links TRBV10-3 with TRBJ2-3; D call uncertain. The V end lost 7 bases, the J end lost 1 base, and 9 bases lay between the germline ends. Germline V gene sequence: CDR1 ENHRY, CDR2 SYGVKD. This CDR3 has 13 amino acids. The CDR3 loop is CAINDGGTDTQYF. Here the CDR3 DNA reads TGTGCCATCAACGACGGAGGCACAGATACGCAGTATTTT.

This clonotype was detected only a few times. This chain links TRBV20-1 with TRBJ2-1, with TRBD2 matching 11 bases. Germline V gene data show CDR1 as DFQATT and CDR2 as SNEGSKA (reference sequence). The CDR3 covers 16 residues. J gave up 2 bases and V 6 bases, and 9 bases lay outside the gene matches. CDR3 sequence (DNA): TGCAGTGCAACACCGGGACTAGCGGCCACCTACAATGAGCAGTTCTTC. Protein product: CSATPGLAATYNEQFF.

This clonotype was seen a handful of times. V is TRBV28 and J is TRBJ2-1, with 10 bases identical to TRBD1. Germline V gene sequence: CDR1 MDHEN, CDR2 SYDVKM. Unmatched junction bases numbered 6, after V lost 1 base and J lost 6 bases. This CDR3 is 16 amino acids long. Here the CDR3 DNA reads TGTGCCAGCAGTTTATTTGGACAGGGGGGAGGCAATGAGCAGTTCTTC. Translating gives CASSLFGQGGGNEQFF.

The V call is TRBV6-1, the J call TRBJ2-1; perhaps TRBD2 as D (5 bases). From germline, CDR1 is MNHNS and CDR2 SASEGT. This CDR3 spans 12 amino acids. CDR3 nucleotides: TGTATTACCAGCGGCTCCTACAATGAGCAGTTCTTC. Its protein is CITSGSYNEQFF.

The chain has TRBV6-1 and TRBJ2-2; no definite D call. Per the germline V gene, CDR1 is MNHNS and CDR2 is SASEGT. This CDR3 comprises 16 residues. V gave up 2 bases and J gave up 6 bases, with 16 bases separating them. The CDR3 protein is CASSELGHGFAGELFF. The CDR3 region has the DNA TGTGCCAGCAGTGAACTGGGCCATGGATTCGCCGGGGAGCTGTTTTTT.

The sample holds many counts of this clonotype. This chain joins TRBV12-3 or TRBV12-4 and TRBJ2-1; D not resolved. V was shortened by 6 bases and J by 6 bases, with 6 bases between the two germline ends. The CDR3 consists of 11 residues. The CDR3 is CASSFSNEQFF. In nucleotides, the CDR3 is TGTGCCAGCAGCTTCTCCAATGAGCAGTTCTTC.

This clonotype was observed a handful of times. CDR3 amino acids: CASLVASAIGDTQYF. CDR3 in DNA: TGTGCCAGCCTTGTAGCTAGCGCAATAGGAGATACGCAGTATTTT. This chain joins TRBV28 and TRBJ2-3, with D tentatively TRBD2 (6 bases). In germline, CDR1 is MDHEN, CDR2 SYDVKM. The CDR3 consists of 15 residues. V lost 8 bases and J lost 5, with 20 bases in between.

This clonotype was detected many times. This chain joins TRBV4-1 and TRBJ1-2, with a weak D call TRBD1 (6 bases). The CDR3 has 15 residues. The germline V gene has CDR1 MGHRA and CDR2 YSYEKL. Trimming removed 1 base at V and 1 base at J, with 10 bases between. CDR3 sequence: CASSQAQGHNYGYTF. Here the CDR3 DNA reads TGCGCCAGCAGCCAAGCCCAGGGACATAACTATGGCTACACCTTC.

The chain employs TRBV20-1 and TRBJ2-3; D remains ambiguous. This CDR3 is built from 15 residues. CDR1 is DFQATT, CDR2 SNEGSKA, per germline (reference sequence). The V and J ends lost 4 bases and 0 bases respectively, with 14 bases between them. The CDR3 sequence is CSATSIRGSTDTQYF. CDR3 coding DNA: TGCAGTGCTACCTCTATTCGCGGTAGCACAGATACGCAGTATTTT.

The rearrangement links TRBV20-1 to TRBJ2-7, with 7 bases aligning to TRBD1. Per the germline V gene, CDR1 is DFQATT and CDR2 is SNEGSKA (reference sequence). J was trimmed by 1 base and V by 3 bases; bases with no gene match: 9. The CDR3 covers 15 residues. The CDR3 DNA sequence: TGCAGTGCTAGCCCCGCAGACAGGGCTTCCTACGAGCAGTACTTC. Amino acid sequence: CSASPADRASYEQYF.